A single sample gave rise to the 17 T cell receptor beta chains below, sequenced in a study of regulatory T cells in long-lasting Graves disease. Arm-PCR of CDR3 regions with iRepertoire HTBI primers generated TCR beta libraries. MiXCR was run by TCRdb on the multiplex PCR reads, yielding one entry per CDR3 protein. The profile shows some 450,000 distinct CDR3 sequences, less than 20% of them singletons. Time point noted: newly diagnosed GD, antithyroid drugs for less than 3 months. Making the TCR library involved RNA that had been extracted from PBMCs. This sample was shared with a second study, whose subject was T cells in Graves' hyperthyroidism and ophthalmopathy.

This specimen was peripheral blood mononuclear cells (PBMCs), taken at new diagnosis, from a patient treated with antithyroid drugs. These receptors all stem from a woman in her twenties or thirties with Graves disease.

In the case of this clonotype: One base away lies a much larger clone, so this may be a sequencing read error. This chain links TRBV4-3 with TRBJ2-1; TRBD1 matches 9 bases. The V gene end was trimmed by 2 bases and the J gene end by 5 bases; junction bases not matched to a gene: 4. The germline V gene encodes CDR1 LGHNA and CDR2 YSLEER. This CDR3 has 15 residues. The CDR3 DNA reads TGCGCCAGCAGCCAACACAGGGGGCAGCACAATGAGCAGTTCTTC. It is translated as CASSQHRGQHNEQFF.

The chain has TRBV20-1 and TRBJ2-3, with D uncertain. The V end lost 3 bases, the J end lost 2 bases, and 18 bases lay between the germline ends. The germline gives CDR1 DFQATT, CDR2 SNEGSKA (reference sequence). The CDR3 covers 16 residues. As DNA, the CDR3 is TGCAGTGCTAGCAACGGCAGGCAGGAGCCCACAGATACGCAGTATTTT. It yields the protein CSASNGRQEPTDTQYF.

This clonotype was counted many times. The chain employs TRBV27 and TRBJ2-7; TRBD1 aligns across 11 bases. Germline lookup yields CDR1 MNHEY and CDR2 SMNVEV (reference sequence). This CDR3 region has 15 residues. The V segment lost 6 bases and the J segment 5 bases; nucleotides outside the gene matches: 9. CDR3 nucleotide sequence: TGTGCCAGCAGCGGCAGATTGGACAGGGGGCACGAGCAGTACTTC. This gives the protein CASSGRLDRGHEQYF.

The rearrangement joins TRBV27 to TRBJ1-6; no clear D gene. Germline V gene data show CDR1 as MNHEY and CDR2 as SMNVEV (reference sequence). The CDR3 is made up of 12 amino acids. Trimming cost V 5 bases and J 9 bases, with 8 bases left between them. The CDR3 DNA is TGTGCCAGCAGTCCGGGTGGTTCACCCCTCCACTTT. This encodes CASSPGGSPLHF.

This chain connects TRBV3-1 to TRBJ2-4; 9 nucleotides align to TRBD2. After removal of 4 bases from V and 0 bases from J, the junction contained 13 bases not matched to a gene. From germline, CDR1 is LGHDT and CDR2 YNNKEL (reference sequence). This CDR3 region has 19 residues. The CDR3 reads CASSLRAAGGLVAKNIQYF. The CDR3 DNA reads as TGTGCCAGCAGCCTAAGGGCAGCGGGAGGACTCGTAGCCAAAAACATTCAGTACTTC.

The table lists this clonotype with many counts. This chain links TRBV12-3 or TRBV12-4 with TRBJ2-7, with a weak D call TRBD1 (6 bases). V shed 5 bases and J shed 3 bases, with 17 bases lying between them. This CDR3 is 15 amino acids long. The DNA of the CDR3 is TGTGCCAGCAGTCCACATCCGGGACAAAGCTACGAGCAGTACTTC. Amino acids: CASSPHPGQSYEQYF.

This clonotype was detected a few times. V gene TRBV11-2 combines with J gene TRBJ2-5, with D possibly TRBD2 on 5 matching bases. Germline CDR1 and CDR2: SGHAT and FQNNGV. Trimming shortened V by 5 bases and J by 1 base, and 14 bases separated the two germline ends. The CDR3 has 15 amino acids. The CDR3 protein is CASSPQTGFQETQYF. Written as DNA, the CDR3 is TGTGCCAGCAGCCCACAGACGGGATTCCAAGAGACCCAGTACTTC.

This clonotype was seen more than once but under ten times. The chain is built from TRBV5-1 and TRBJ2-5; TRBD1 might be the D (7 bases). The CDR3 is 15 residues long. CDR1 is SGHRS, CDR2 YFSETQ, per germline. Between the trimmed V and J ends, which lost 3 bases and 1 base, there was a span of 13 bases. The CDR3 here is CASSSGGGRQETQYF. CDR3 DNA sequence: TGCGCCAGCAGCTCTGGAGGGGGCCGCCAAGAGACCCAGTACTTC.

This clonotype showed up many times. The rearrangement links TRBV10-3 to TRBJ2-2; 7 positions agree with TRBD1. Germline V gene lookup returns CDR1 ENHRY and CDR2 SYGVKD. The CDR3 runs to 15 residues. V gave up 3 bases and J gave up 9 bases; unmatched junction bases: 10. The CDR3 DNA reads TGTGCCATCAGTGACTCGAGACAGGGTGAACGGGAGCTGTTTTTT. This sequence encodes CAISDSRQGERELFF.

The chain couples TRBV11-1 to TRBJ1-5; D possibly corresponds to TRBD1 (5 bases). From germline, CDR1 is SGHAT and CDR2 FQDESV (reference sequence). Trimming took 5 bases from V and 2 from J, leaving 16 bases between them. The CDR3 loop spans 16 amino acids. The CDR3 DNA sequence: TGTGCCAGCAGCATCAGCGGGTCGGGGGGCAATCAGCCCCAGCATTTT. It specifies CASSISGSGGNQPQHF.

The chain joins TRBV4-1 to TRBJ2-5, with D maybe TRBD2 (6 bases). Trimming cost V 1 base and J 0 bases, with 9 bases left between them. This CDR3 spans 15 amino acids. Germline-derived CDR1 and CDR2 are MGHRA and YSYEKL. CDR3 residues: CASSQVGLYQETQYF. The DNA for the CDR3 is TGCGCCAGCAGCCAAGTGGGACTTTACCAAGAGACCCAGTACTTC.

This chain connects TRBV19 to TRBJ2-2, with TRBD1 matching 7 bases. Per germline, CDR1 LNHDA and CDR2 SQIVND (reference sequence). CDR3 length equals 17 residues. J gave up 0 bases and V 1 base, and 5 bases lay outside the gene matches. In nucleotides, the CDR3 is TGTGCCAGTAGTATAGGAGGACAGGCCACGAACACCGGGGAGCTGTTTTTT. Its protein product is CASSIGGQATNTGELFF.

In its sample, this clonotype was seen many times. CDR3 in DNA: TGTGCCAGCAGGGGGCCGGACACTGAAGCTTTCTTT. Translating gives CASRGPDTEAFF. The V gene is TRBV12-3 or TRBV12-4, the J gene TRBJ1-1; the D gene is possibly TRBD1 (5 bases). The ends were cut back, 6 bases at V and 3 bases at J, with 8 bases in the middle. This CDR3 has 12 amino acids.

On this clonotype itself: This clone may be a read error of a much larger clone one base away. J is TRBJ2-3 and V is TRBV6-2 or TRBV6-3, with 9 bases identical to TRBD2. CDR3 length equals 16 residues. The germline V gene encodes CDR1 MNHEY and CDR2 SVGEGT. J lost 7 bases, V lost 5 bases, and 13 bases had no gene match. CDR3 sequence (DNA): TGTGCCAGCAGTCCTATAGCGGGAGATTTAGGGTATACGCAGTATTTT. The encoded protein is CASSPIAGDLGYTQYF.

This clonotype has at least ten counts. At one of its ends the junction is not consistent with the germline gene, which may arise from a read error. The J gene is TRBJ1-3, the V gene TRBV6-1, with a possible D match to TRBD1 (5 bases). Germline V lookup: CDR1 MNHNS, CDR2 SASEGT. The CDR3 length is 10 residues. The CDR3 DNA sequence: TGTGCCAGCAGTGAGGGACGGACGGATTTT. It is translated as CASSEGRTDF.

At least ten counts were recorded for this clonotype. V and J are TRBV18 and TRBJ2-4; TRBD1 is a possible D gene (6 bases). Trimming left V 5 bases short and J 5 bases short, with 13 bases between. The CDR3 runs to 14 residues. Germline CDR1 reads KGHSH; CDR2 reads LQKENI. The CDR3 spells CASSKPGQQNIQYF. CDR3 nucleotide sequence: TGTGCCAGCTCAAAGCCGGGACAACAAAACATTCAGTACTTC.

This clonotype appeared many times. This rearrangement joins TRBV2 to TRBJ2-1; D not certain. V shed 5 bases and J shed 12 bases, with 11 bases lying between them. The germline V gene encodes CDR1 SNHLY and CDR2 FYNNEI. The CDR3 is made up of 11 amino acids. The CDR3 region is CASSPPGGQFF. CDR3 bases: TGTGCCAGCAGTCCCCCCGGCGGGCAGTTCTTC.